The 18 T cell receptor beta chains reported below all come from one sample, sequenced in a study of T cell changes during pregnancy in multiple sclerosis (dated by TCRdb to the late 2010s). Library prep was done by the immunoSEQ multiplex PCR assay. TCRdb retrieved this table from immuneACCESS and kept in-frame rearrangements only. Not all clones are present; in checked studies, unresolved V genes account for under half, and no reason is known for the remainder. Across this sample there are tens of thousands of clones, with 80% to 95% seen only once. The ten most abundant clones make up approximately 0.27% of the sample. The sample in question was CD4+ T cells from peripheral blood mononuclear cells, obtained in the second trimester of pregnancy. These receptors were obtained from a female donor with multiple sclerosis, enrolled in a pregnancy study.

The chain carries TRBV2 and TRBJ2-7; 8 nucleotides agree with TRBD1. The CDR3 runs 13 residues. V lost 8 bases and J lost 7; bases outside the gene matches: 10. Germline V gene data show CDR1 as SNHLY and CDR2 as FYNNEI. CDR3 DNA: TGTGCCAGCTTCCGGACAGGGCGTAAGGAGCAGTACTTC. It translates to CASFRTGRKEQYF.

In this sample, this clone turned up a few times. This specimen includes other DNA sequences encoding the same CDR3. V gene TRBV7-9 combines with J gene TRBJ1-1; D gene unclear. Germline assignment: CDR1 SEHNR and CDR2 FQNEAQ (reference sequence). The V end was cut by 3 bases, the J end by 2 bases, with 7 bases between. The length of the CDR3 is 13 residues. As DNA, the CDR3 is TGTGCCAGCAGCTTGGGCACAAACACTGAAGCTTTCTTT. Protein: CASSLGTNTEAFF. Based on the CDR3 plus reference TRBV7-9 and TRBJ1-1, the full variable domain is DTGVSQNPRHKITKRGQNVTFRCDPISEHNRLYWYRQTLGQGPEFLTYFQNEAQLEKSRLLSDRFSAERPKGSFSTLEIQRTEQGDSAMYLCASSLGTNTEAFFGQGTRLTVV.

The rearrangement links TRBV9 to TRBJ1-3; no reliable D call. This CDR3 is built from 16 residues. The V gene lost 4 bases and the J gene lost 3 bases, with 17 bases spanning the gap. The germline V gene encodes CDR1 SGDLS and CDR2 YYNGEE. This CDR3 is CASSPTVGGSGNTIYF. For the CDR3, the DNA is TGTGCCAGCAGCCCAACCGTAGGCGGGAGTGGAAACACCATATATTTT.

The chain couples TRBV7-9 to TRBJ1-5; 9 bases line up with TRBD1. Trimming cost V 7 bases and J 5 bases; bases outside gene matches: 6. The CDR3 runs to 14 residues. Per the germline V gene, CDR1 is SEHNR and CDR2 is FQNEAQ (reference sequence). The CDR3 DNA sequence: TGTGCCAGCAACTCGGACAGGGGCGATCAGCCCCAGCATTTT. Translating gives CASNSDRGDQPQHF.

V and J are TRBV28 and TRBJ2-3, with D tentatively TRBD1 (5 bases). CDR3 length equals 15 residues. Germline V lookup: CDR1 MDHEN, CDR2 SYDVKM. V lost 10 bases, J lost 3 bases, and 20 bases lay in between. Here the CDR3 reads CATTRQQSTTDTQYF. The CDR3 DNA sequence: TGTGCCACTACTCGACAGCAATCGACGACAGATACGCAGTATTTT.

This clone was observed a handful of times. This chain links TRBV29-1 with TRBJ1-1; TRBD1 might be the D (5 bases). The CDR3 covers 12 residues. Germline assignment: CDR1 SQVTM and CDR2 ANQGSEA. V was cut by 7 bases and J by 0 bases, with 9 bases left in between. The CDR3 loop reads CSASGVNTEAFF. CDR3 coding DNA: TGCAGCGCTTCGGGGGTGAACACTGAAGCTTTCTTT.

Here the CDR3 DNA reads TGTGCCAGCAGTACTACTATAAAACTTGAAGCTTTCTTT. Amino acid sequence: CASSTTIKLEAFF. The chain uses TRBV6-1 and TRBJ1-1; D uncertain. This CDR3 spans 13 amino acids. Trimming cost V 5 bases and J 7 bases, with 14 bases left between them. In germline, CDR1 is MNHNS, CDR2 SASEGT.

The gene calls are TRBV19 and TRBJ1-1; 10 bases fit TRBD1. Germline loops: CDR1 LNHDA, CDR2 SQIVND (reference sequence). This CDR3 region has 15 residues. Losses at the gene ends were 6 bases for V and 4 bases for J; bases not matched to a gene: 8. CDR3 coding DNA: TGTGCCAGTAGAACCGGGACAGGGGTCGTCACTGAAGCTTTCTTT. It is translated as CASRTGTGVVTEAFF.

The chain couples TRBV9 to TRBJ1-2; D is uncertain. CDR3 length: 11 residues. In germline, CDR1 is SGDLS, CDR2 YYNGEE. Trimming took 3 bases from V and 7 from J, leaving 7 bases between them. CDR3 bases: TGTGCCAGCAGCGCAGCAGGTGGCTACACCTTC. Residues: CASSAAGGYTF.

The rearrangement joins TRBV7-9 to TRBJ2-1; TRBD1 might be the D (5 bases). This CDR3 contains 14 residues. V shed 4 bases and J shed 4 bases, with 11 bases lying between them. Germline CDR1 is SEHNR and CDR2 is FQNEAQ (reference sequence). CDR3: CASSWGDSYNEQFF. The CDR3, as DNA: TGTGCCAGCAGCTGGGGCGACAGTTACAATGAGCAGTTCTTC.

The V gene is TRBV19, the J gene TRBJ1-5; D might be TRBD1 (6 bases). CDR3 length: 15 amino acids. Per the germline V gene, CDR1 is LNHDA and CDR2 is SQIVND (reference sequence). The V end lost 9 bases, the J end lost 7 bases, and 22 bases lay between the germline ends. The CDR3 region is CASRGIPLLGQPQHF. CDR3 nucleotide sequence: TGTGCCAGCAGGGGTATACCCCTTCTAGGGCAGCCCCAGCATTTT.

This chain connects TRBV7-6 to TRBJ2-7; weak D call: TRBD2 (5 bases). The V gene lost 5 bases and the J gene lost 5 bases, with 19 bases spanning the gap. Germline loops: CDR1 SGHVS, CDR2 FNYEAQ. CDR3 length equals 15 residues. Written as DNA, the CDR3 is TGTGCCAGCAGCCCACATACGGGGTATGATAACGAGCAGTACTTC. Residues: CASSPHTGYDNEQYF. Variable domain in full (rest from reference TRBV7-6 and TRBJ2-7): GAGVSQSPRYKVTKRGQDVALRCDPISGHVSLYWYRQALGQGPEFLTYFNYEAQQDKSGLPNDRFSAERPEGSISTLTIQRTEQRDSAMYRCASSPHTGYDNEQYFGPGTRLTVT.

J is TRBJ2-3 and V is TRBV18; a weak D match, TRBD2 (6 bases). There are 17 residues in the CDR3. Trimming removed 3 bases from V and 0 bases from J, with 16 bases in between. Germline loops: CDR1 KGHSH, CDR2 LQKENI. CDR3 sequence: CASSPSSTRPSTDTQYF. The DNA for the CDR3 is TGTGCCAGCTCACCCTCTTCGACTAGACCTAGCACAGATACGCAGTATTTT.

The genes are TRBV9 and TRBJ2-2, with 7 bases lining up with TRBD1. The CDR3 spans 15 residues. After removal of 3 bases from V and 5 bases from J, the junction contained 7 bases not matched to a gene. The V gene's germline CDR1 is SGDLS and CDR2 YYNGEE. The CDR3 sequence: CASSAGTAPTGELFF. The CDR3 DNA is TGTGCCAGCAGCGCTGGGACAGCACCGACCGGGGAGCTGTTTTTT.

This sequence joins TRBV9 and TRBJ2-1; a possible D gene is TRBD2 (5 bases). Germline V gene lookup returns CDR1 SGDLS and CDR2 YYNGEE. This CDR3 spans 16 amino acids. Trimming shortened V by 0 bases and J by 0 bases, and 10 bases separated the two germline ends. The chain's CDR3 is CASSVVSGSSYNEQFF. CDR3 DNA: TGTGCCAGCAGCGTAGTCAGCGGCAGCTCCTACAATGAGCAGTTCTTC.

The chain employs TRBV6-1 and TRBJ2-1; 10 nucleotides line up with TRBD1. In germline, CDR1 is MNHNS, CDR2 SASEGT. The CDR3 covers 15 residues. V gave up 6 bases and J gave up 3 bases; unmatched junction bases: 5. CDR3 protein: CASRSTGGNYNEQFF. The CDR3 region has the DNA TGTGCCAGCAGATCGACAGGGGGCAACTACAATGAGCAGTTCTTC.

The rearrangement links TRBV6-6 to TRBJ2-3; the D is unclear. The CDR3 has 12 amino acids. Germline loops: CDR1 MNHNY, CDR2 SVGAGI (reference sequence). V lost 5 bases and J lost 6, with 9 bases in between. Written as DNA, the CDR3 is TGTGCCAGCAGTACTGGTTTGGATACGCAGTATTTT. Translated: CASSTGLDTQYF.

The rearrangement joins TRBV15 to TRBJ2-5; 7 bases line up with TRBD1. Per the germline V gene, CDR1 is LNHNV and CDR2 is YYDKDF (reference sequence). The CDR3 totals 15 residues. The V gene end was trimmed by 0 bases and the J gene end by 7 bases; junction bases not matched to a gene: 8. The CDR3, as DNA: TGTGCCACCAGCAGAGATTTACAGGGGCCCGTGACCCAGTACTTC. As protein: CATSRDLQGPVTQYF.